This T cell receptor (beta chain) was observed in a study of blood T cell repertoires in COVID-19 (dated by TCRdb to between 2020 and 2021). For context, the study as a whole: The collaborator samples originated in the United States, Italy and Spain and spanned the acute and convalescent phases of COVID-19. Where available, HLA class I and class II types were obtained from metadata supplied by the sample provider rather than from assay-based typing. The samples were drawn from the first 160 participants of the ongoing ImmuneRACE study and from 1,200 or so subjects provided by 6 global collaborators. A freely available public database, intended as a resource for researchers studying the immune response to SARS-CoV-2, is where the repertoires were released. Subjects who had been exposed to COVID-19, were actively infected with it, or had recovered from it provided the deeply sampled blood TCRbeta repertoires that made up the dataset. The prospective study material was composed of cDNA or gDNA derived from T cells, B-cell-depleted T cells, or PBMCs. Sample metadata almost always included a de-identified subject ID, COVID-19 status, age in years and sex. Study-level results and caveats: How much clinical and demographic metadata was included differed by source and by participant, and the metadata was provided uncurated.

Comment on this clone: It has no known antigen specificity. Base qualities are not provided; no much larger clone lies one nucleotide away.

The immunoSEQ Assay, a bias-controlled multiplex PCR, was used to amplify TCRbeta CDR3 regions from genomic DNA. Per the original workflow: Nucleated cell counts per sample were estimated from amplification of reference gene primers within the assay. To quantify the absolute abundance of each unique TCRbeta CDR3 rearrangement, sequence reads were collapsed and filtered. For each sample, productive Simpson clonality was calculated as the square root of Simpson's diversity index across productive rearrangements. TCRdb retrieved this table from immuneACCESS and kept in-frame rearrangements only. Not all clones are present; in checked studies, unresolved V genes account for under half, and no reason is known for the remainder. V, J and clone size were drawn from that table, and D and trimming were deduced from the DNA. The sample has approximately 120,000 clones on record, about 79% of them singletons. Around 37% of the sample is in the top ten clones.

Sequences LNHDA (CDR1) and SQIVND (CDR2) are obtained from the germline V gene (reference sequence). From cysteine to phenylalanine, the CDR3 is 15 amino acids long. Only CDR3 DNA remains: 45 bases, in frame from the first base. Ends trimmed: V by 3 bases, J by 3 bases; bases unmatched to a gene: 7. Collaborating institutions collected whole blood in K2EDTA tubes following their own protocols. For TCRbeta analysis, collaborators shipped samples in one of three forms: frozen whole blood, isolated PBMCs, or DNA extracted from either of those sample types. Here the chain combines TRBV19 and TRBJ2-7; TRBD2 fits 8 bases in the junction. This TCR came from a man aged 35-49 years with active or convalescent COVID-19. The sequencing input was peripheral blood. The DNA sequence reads TGTGCCAGTAGTATCGGTAGCGGGACGTTCTACGAGCAGTACTTC. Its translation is CASSIGSGTFYEQYF.